This T cell receptor (beta chain) stems from a study of blood T cells in healthy people across ages (dated by TCRdb to about 2015). The study in broad terms: In model experiments, template switching captured about one uniquely barcoded TCR beta cDNA molecule for every two T cells. To track age-related changes in TCR beta repertoire diversity, the study relied on deep sequencing normalized with unique cDNA molecular identifiers. The donors were divided into four age groups: young (average approximately 17 years), middle-aged (approximately 39), aged (about 60) and long-lived (roughly 86). Donors of different ages were randomly distributed across sequencing lanes to avoid experimental bias. Two additional independent replicas of 1 million unique cDNA reads from the same blood draw were analyzed for two donors (one aged 18 to 29 and one aged 80 or older). Findings and caveats that apply to the study as a whole: As age increased, observed TCR beta diversity per million T cells dropped in a roughly linear way, and a significant reduction was already evident by age 40. The CMV infection status of donors was not known, potentially confounding age-related changes in expanded clonotypes. Estimates of total diversity based on one million sequenced T cells were considered lower bounds and underestimates. There was a strong correlation between observed TCR beta diversity and the percentage of naive T cells measured by flow cytometry. Because profiling used bulk unsorted PBMCs, naive and antigen-experienced compartments could not be compared conclusively. The long-lived group showed more naive CD4+ T cells, fewer expanded clones and increased TCR diversity than the aged group, suggesting age selection.

The library was made by 5' RACE. A second roughly 6 to 12 cycle PCR used a sample-barcoded 5' primer and a J-beta primer mix. Each TCR beta cDNA molecule received a unique molecular identifier from a template-switch 5' adaptor carrying 12 random nucleotides. Each sample yielded at least 3 million CDR3-containing paired-end reads. First-strand cDNA was synthesized from all RNA with the Mint cDNA synthesis kit, primed by a TRBC-specific oligonucleotide. After uracil-DNA glycosylase treatment, a first 18-cycle PCR used universal primers M1SS and BC2_uni_R on all cDNA. In the source study's methods: For normalization, 1 million high-quality reads, each with a distinct molecular identifier, were randomly selected from each sample. Reads with shared molecular identifiers were discarded instead of being binned into consensus sequences. CDR3 identification, clonotype clustering and error correction used MiTCR with a Q25 quality threshold and the strictest error-elimination algorithm. A nonparametric unseen species model with Euler transformation was used to estimate a lower bound on total TCR beta diversity. The public reads were quality trimmed at Q25 with fastp and then assembled into clones with MiXCR by TCRdb, keeping productive beta chains. Entries are consolidated by CDR3 protein sequence, retaining the most common genes and DNA. TCRdb, rather than the study authors, made the V and J calls. The sample table holds approximately 2,000,000 distinct CDR3 sequences, of which more than 35% were seen once. The ten most abundant clones make up more than 20% of the sample.

V is reduced by 0 bases and J by 0 bases, leaving a spacing of 10 bases between them. The germline V gene supplies CDR1 MGHRA and CDR2 YSYEKL. The CDR3, from cysteine to phenylalanine, totals 16 residues. Only the CDR3 region is kept as DNA, spanning 48 bases read in frame from base 1. Systemically healthy Caucasian individuals from Russia, around 39 in total and aged about 6 to 95 years, were included as donors. Roughly 9.5 milliliters of peripheral blood were drawn from each donor into EDTA-treated Vacutainer tubes. Ficoll-Paque density-gradient centrifugation was used to isolate PBMCs, with at least 7 million per sample. Trizol reagent was used to extract total RNA from the PBMCs, yielding at least 5.5 micrograms per sample. For every donor, an aliquot of PBMCs went through flow cytometry to measure the percentages of naive CD45RAhigh/CD27high T cells. As concerns this clonotype: Its antigen is currently not known. The input lacks base qualities; no much larger clone sits a single base away.

The rearranged chain carries TRBV4-1 and TRBJ2-3, with no confident D gene call. The TCR was taken from a human donor in good health. The sample taken for sequencing was blood. This receptor carries the CDR3 CASSQEPGPSTDTQYF. The DNA sequence is TGCGCCAGCAGCCAAGAGCCAGGACCTAGCACAGATACGCAGTATTTT.